Below are 2 T cell receptor beta chains sequenced from a single sample in a study of cytomegalovirus exposure and HLA in healthy donors. It was with 60 Vbeta and 13 Jbeta primers that the PCR ran. Sequenced by immunoSEQ multiplex PCR; TCRdb stores in-frame clones only, minus some. The data show 100,000 to 150,000 clones, roughly 84% seen once. Source material: PBMCs. The receptors come from a girl aged 2 to 10 in good health and CMV-seronegative.

In this sample, this clone turned up a few times. V and J are TRBV7-8 and TRBJ2-5; tentative D call: TRBD1 (5 bases). This CDR3 contains 16 residues. V was shortened by 7 bases and J by 0 bases, with 18 bases between the two germline ends. Germline loops: CDR1 SGHVS, CDR2 FQNEAQ. The DNA of the CDR3 is TGTGCCAGCACCCTTAGGCCAGCAGGGAACCAAGAGACCCAGTACTTC. Protein sequence: CASTLRPAGNQETQYF.

The chain couples TRBV6-5 to TRBJ2-1; no clear D. The germline V and J ends were trimmed by 6 bases and 0 bases, with 9 bases remaining between them. CDR1 is MNHEY, CDR2 SVGAGI, per germline. The CDR3 extends over 14 amino acids. The CDR3 sequence is CASRTPGSYNEQFF. The CDR3, as DNA: TGTGCCAGCAGGACCCCAGGCTCCTACAATGAGCAGTTCTTC.